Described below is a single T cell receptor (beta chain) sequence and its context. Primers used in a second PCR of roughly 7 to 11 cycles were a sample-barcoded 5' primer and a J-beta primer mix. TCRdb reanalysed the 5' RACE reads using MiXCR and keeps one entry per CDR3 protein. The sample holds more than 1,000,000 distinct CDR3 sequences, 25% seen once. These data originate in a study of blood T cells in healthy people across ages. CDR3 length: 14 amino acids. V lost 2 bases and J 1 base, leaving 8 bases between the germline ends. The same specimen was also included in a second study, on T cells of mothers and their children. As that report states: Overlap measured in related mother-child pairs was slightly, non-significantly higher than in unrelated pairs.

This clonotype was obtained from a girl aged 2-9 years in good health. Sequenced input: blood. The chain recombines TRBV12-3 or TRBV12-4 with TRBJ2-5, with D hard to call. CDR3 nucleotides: TGTGCCAGCAGTTTATCCCAAACCCAAGAGACCCAGTACTTC. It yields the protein CASSLSQTQETQYF.